The rows below give T cell receptor beta chains drawn from one sample of a study of human T cells and chemical hapten exposure. TCRdb passed the RACE reads through MiXCR, listing each CDR3 protein once. The repertoire holds under 90,000 distinct CDR3 sequences, with roughly 8.7% as singletons. The sample comprised whole blood. All receptors derive from a male donor in good health. Some clones in this sample may be carry-over from other donors' samples. The CDR3 runs from the conserved cysteine through the conserved F or W. Fields, in order: CDR3 protein, D gene, V gene. D genes are given only for firm matches.

CASSLEPANTEAFF,-,TRBV7-9
CAISETRLAGGFTDTQYF,TRBD2,TRBV10-3
CAISETGESDEQYF,TRBD1,TRBV10-3
CASPYPMPRLKTVTYGYTF,-,TRBV2
CAISESTGGGGTQYF,TRBD2,TRBV10-3
CASSSIEGYEQYF,-,TRBV7-9
CASSYSGQVIRTDTQYF,TRBD1,TRBV6-2/TRBV6-3
CASSVDLGSYEQYF,-,TRBV9
CASSLSFPDREATNEKLFF,TRBD1,TRBV27
CASSSEGRALQF,-,TRBV11-1
CASSVDSYSNQPQHF,-,TRBV9